This T cell receptor beta chain was documented in a study of lymphopenia after photon versus proton radiotherapy. Whole-study results and caveats: Authors raise, but do not show, better survival with proton therapy. Post-nadir diversity loss with photons came from oligoclonal expansion, particularly CD8+ Temra cells. A bigger post-nadir fall in TCR diversity correlated inversely with survival time in deceased patients.

Comments on this clone: What it binds is not known.

Generated by immunoSEQ multiplex PCR, the TCRdb table keeps only in-frame clones and is missing some. The sample consists of 50,000 or so clones, around 90% of them appearing once. The V gene end was trimmed by 8 bases and the J gene end by 2 bases; junction bases not matched to a gene: 6. CDR1 is SNHLY, CDR2 FYNNEI, per germline. This CDR3 has 13 amino acids. The chain is built from TRBV2 and TRBJ2-7; 7 bases match TRBD1. The receptor comes from a woman between 35 and 50 years old with cholangiocarcinoma. The material was peripheral blood, obtained from a patient treated with photon-based radiotherapy. CDR3 nucleotide sequence: TGTGCCAGCGGGACAGCGACTACCTACGAGCAGTACTTC. The encoded protein is CASGTATTYEQYF. Together with reference TRBV2 and TRBJ2-7, the CDR3 gives the full variable domain: EPEVTQTPSHQVTQMGQEVILRCVPISNHLYFYWYRQILGQKVEFLVSFYNNEISEKSEIFDDQFSVERPDGSNFTLKIRSTKLEDSAMYFCASGTATTYEQYFGPGTRLTVT.